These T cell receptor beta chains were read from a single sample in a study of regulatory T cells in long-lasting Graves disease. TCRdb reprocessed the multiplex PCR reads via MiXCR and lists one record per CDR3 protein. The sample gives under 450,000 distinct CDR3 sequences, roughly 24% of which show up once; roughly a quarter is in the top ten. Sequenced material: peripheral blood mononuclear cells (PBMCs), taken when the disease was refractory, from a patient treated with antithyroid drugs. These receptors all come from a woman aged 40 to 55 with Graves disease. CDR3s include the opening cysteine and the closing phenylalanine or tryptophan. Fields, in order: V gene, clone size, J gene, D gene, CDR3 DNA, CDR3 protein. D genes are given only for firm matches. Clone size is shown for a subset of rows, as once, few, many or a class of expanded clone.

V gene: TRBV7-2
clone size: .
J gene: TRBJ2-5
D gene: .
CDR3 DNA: TGTGCCAGCAGCTTAGTTCAGGGGAGGTGGGAGACCCAGTACTTC
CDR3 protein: CASSLVQGRWETQYF

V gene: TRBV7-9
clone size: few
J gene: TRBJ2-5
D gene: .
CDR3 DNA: TGTGCCAGCAGCTTGAGCCTCGGGGAGACCCAGTACTTC
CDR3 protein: CASSLSLGETQYF

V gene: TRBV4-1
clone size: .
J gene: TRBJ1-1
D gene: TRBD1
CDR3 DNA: TGCGCCAGCAGGCAGACAGGGGTAACTGAAGCTTTCTTT
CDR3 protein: CASRQTGVTEAFF

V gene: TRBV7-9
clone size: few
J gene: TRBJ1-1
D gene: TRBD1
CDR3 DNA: TGTGCCAGCGGAGACAGGGAGGTTACTGAAGCTTTCTTT
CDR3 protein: CASGDREVTEAFF

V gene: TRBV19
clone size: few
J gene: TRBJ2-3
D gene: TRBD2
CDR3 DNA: TGTGCCAGTAGTATGTTAGCGGGAGACTGGCAGTATTTT
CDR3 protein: CASSMLAGDWQYF

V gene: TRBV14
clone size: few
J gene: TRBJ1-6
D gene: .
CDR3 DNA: TGTGCCAGCAGCCAGACAATAAACGTTAATTCACCCCTCCACTTT
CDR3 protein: CASSQTINVNSPLHF

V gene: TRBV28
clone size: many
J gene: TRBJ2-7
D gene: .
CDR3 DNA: TGTGCCAGCAACGGGACACCGTCCTACGAGCAGTACTTC
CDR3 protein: CASNGTPSYEQYF

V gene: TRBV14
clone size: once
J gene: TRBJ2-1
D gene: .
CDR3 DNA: TGTGCCAGCAGCCAAGCTCGCGAACTAGGAGCGTTCTTC
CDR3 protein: CASSQARELGAFF

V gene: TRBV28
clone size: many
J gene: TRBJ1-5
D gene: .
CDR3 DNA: TGTGCCAGCAGAGAAAGGGGAAGCAATCAGCCCCAGCATTTT
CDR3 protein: CASRERGSNQPQHF

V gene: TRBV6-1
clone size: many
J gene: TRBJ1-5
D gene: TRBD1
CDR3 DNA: TGTGCCAGCAGTCAGGGACAGGATAGCAATCAGCCCCAGCATTTT
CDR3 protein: CASSQGQDSNQPQHF

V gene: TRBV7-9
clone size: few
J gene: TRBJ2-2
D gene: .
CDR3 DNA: TGTGCCAGCAGCTTAGTCAACCCTAACACCGGGGAGCTGTTTTTT
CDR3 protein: CASSLVNPNTGELFF

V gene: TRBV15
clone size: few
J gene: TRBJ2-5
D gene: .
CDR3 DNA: TGTGCCACCAGCAGAGTAGGGGGGACCCAAGAGACCCAGTACTTC
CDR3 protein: CATSRVGGTQETQYF

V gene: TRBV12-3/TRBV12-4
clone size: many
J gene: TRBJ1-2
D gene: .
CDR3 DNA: TGTGCCAGCAGTTTAGGCCCAGGCTATGGCTACACCTTC
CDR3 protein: CASSLGPGYGYTF

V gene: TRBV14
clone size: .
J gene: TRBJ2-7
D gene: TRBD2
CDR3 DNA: TGTGCCAGCAGCCAATATACTAGCGGGAGTTACGAGCAGTACTTC
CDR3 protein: CASSQYTSGSYEQYF

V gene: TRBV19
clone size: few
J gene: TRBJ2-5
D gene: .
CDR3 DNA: TGTGCCAGTAGTACCTTAGCGGACCAAGAGACCCAGTACTTC
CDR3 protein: CASSTLADQETQYF

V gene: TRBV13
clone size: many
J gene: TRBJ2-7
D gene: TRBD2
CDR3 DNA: TGTGCCAGCAGCTTAGGGCTAGCGGGTGACTACGAGCAGTACTTC
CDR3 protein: CASSLGLAGDYEQYF